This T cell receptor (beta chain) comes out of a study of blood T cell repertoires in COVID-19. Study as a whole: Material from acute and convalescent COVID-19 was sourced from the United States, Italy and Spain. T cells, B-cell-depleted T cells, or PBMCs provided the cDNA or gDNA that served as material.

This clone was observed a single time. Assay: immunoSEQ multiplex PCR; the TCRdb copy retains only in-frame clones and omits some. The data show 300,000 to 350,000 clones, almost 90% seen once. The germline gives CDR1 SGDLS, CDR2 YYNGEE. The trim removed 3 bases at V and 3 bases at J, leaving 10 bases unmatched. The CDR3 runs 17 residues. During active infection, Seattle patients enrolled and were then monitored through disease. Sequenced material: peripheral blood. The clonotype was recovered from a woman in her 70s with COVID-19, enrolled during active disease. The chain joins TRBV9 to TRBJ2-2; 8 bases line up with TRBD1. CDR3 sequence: CASSGGQGAGDTGELFF. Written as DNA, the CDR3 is TGTGCCAGCAGCGGAGGCCAGGGGGCCGGGGACACCGGGGAGCTGTTTTTT.